This T cell receptor (beta chain) was sequenced for a study of coeliac disease. As for the study in general: Coeliac patients had active, refractory type I, or gluten-free-diet-controlled disease. Without high-resolution HLA typing, biased TRBV7-2 usage was queried.

Trimming shortened V by 4 bases and J by 8 bases, and 23 bases separated the two germline ends. This CDR3 is built from 16 residues. Germline assignment: CDR1 SNHLY and CDR2 FYNNEI. The repertoire was sequenced with immunoSEQ multiplex PCR; TCRdb's copy has only in-frame clones and lacks some. The data show 5,500 to 7,000 clones, 66% seen once. The chain combines TRBV2 with TRBJ1-2; possible D gene TRBD1, 6 bases. The source is a man aged 45 to 65 with active celiac disease. The sample was lamina propria lymphocytes from the gut. The chain's CDR3 is CASSALGRGGREGYTF. The CDR3 nucleotides read TGTGCCAGCAGTGCTCTTGGTCGGGGGGGGCGCGAAGGCTACACCTTC.